The 32 T cell receptor beta chains given below trace back to one sample, sequenced in a study of cytomegalovirus exposure and HLA in healthy donors. Clones were sequenced by immunoSEQ multiplex PCR, and TCRdb holds only the in-frame ones, with some missing. The table shows about 240,000 clones, with more than 75% occurring only once. The sample consisted of PBMCs. These receptors were collected from a woman in her thirties in good health and CMV-seropositive.

The V call is TRBV10-2, the J call TRBJ2-3; 8 nucleotides line up with TRBD2. After removal of 7 bases from V and 7 bases from J, the junction contained 10 bases not matched to a gene. Germline V gene data show CDR1 as WSHSY and CDR2 as SAAADI. The CDR3 covers 14 residues. The CDR3 reads CASTRLATTNTQYF. The CDR3 DNA sequence: TGCGCCAGCACCCGACTAGCGACTACAAATACGCAGTATTTT.

The chain is built from TRBV6-6 and TRBJ2-3; possible D gene TRBD1, 5 bases. The germline gives CDR1 MNHNY, CDR2 SVGAGI (reference sequence). The CDR3 totals 14 residues. V lost 3 bases and J 3 bases, leaving 10 bases between the germline ends. The CDR3 is CASSYYPGTDTQYF. The CDR3 nucleotides are TGTGCCAGCAGTTATTATCCAGGGACAGATACGCAGTATTTT.

The gene calls are TRBV18 and TRBJ2-3; 7 positions agree with TRBD1. V gave up 3 bases and J gave up 2 bases; unmatched junction bases: 8. Germline V gene data show CDR1 as KGHSH and CDR2 as LQKENI. The CDR3 has 16 amino acids. The CDR3, as DNA: TGTGCCAGCTCACCCTCAGACAGGGCCTTCACAGATACGCAGTATTTT. This codes for CASSPSDRAFTDTQYF.

The J gene is TRBJ2-7, the V gene TRBV4-2; 10 nucleotides line up with TRBD2. Looked up from germline, CDR1 is LGHNA and CDR2 is YNFKEQ. The CDR3 runs 17 residues. Trimming removed 4 bases from V and 7 bases from J; junction bases left unmatched: 16. The CDR3 loop is CASSPGGSGRALSEQYF. In DNA, the CDR3 is TGTGCCAGCAGCCCTGGGGGGAGCGGGAGGGCTCTGAGTGAGCAGTACTTC.

The rearrangement joins TRBV4-1 to TRBJ1-1; D unclear. The germline V and J ends were trimmed by 0 bases and 3 bases, with 8 bases remaining between them. The germline gives CDR1 MGHRA, CDR2 YSYEKL. The CDR3 has 14 residues. The CDR3 bases are TGCGCCAGCAGCCAAGATCGAGGCCACACTGAAGCTTTCTTT. As protein: CASSQDRGHTEAFF.

This chain uses TRBV5-1 with TRBJ2-7; TRBD1 matches 9 bases. The germline V gene encodes CDR1 SGHRS and CDR2 YFSETQ. The junction had 5 bases not matched to a gene; V was cut back by 1 base and J by 0 bases. The CDR3 runs to 16 residues. CDR3 in DNA: TGCGCCAGCAGCTTGAATTGGGACAGGGCCTCCTACGAGCAGTACTTC. Translated, it gives CASSLNWDRASYEQYF.

V and J are TRBV6-5 and TRBJ2-7; 9 bases align to TRBD1. The CDR3 is made up of 15 amino acids. In germline, CDR1 is MNHEY, CDR2 SVGAGI. V lost 6 bases, J lost 2 bases, and 8 bases stayed unmatched. The CDR3 spells CASRVTGTGTYEQYF. CDR3 bases: TGTGCCAGCAGGGTTACCGGGACAGGGACCTACGAGCAGTACTTC.

The chain has TRBV6-1 and TRBJ1-1; D may be TRBD1 (6 bases). CDR1 MNHNS and CDR2 SASEGT come from the germline V gene. The CDR3 spans 14 residues. V lost 2 bases and J lost 4, with 11 bases in between. In nucleotides, the CDR3 is TGTGCCAGCAGTGAAAAGGGGGTAATCACTGAAGCTTTCTTT. As protein: CASSEKGVITEAFF.

This clone has a count of ten or more. The V call is TRBV6-1, the J call TRBJ2-1; possible D gene TRBD2, 5 bases. Deletions cut 2 bases from V and 8 bases from J, with 16 bases between. The germline CDR1 and CDR2 sequences are MNHNS and SASEGT. CDR3 length: 15 amino acids. The CDR3 sequence: CASSESEGGSDEQFF. CDR3 DNA: TGTGCCAGCAGTGAATCTGAGGGTGGGTCCGATGAGCAGTTCTTC.

This rearrangement joins TRBV9 to TRBJ2-1; weak D call: TRBD1 (7 bases). CDR1 and CDR2 from the germline V gene are SGDLS and YYNGEE. V lost 0 bases, J lost 1 base, and 11 bases lay in between. The CDR3 contains 16 residues. CDR3 residues: CASSVEEGASYNEQFF. The CDR3 DNA sequence: TGTGCCAGCAGCGTAGAGGAGGGGGCATCCTACAATGAGCAGTTCTTC.

V and J are TRBV7-3 and TRBJ2-1, with 11 positions matching TRBD2. V was clipped by 5 bases and J by 9 bases; unmatched bases: 12. Germline CDR1 and CDR2: SGHTA and FQGTGA. There are 16 residues in the CDR3. CDR3 loop: CASSINSGRASGEQFF. CDR3 DNA: TGTGCCAGCAGCATCAATAGCGGGAGGGCCTCCGGTGAGCAGTTCTTC.

The CDR3 nucleotides read TGCGCCAGCAGCCAAGAGGACGGGAGAGGGTACGAGCAGTACTTC. Protein product: CASSQEDGRGYEQYF. V usage is TRBV4-1 and J usage is TRBJ2-7; perhaps TRBD2 as D (6 bases). The length of the CDR3 is 15 residues. CDR1 is MGHRA and CDR2 is YSYEKL in the germline V gene. V was pared by 0 bases and J by 4 bases, with 13 bases between.

This chain uses TRBV5-6 with TRBJ2-7; 8 bases align to TRBD1. CDR1 is SGHDT, CDR2 YYEEEE, per germline. The ends lost 1 base at V and 3 bases at J; junction bases unmatched: 9. The CDR3 consists of 16 residues. CDR3 DNA: TGTGCCAGCAGCTTGCGGCCGGGACAGGAAAACTACGAGCAGTACTTC. Translation: CASSLRPGQENYEQYF.

V is TRBV7-6 and J is TRBJ2-2, with TRBD1 as a possible D gene (5 bases). The length of the CDR3 is 18 residues. Between the trimmed V and J ends, which lost 2 bases and 2 bases, there was a span of 18 bases. The germline gives CDR1 SGHVS, CDR2 FNYEAQ. CDR3 protein: CASSLFGASGINTGELFF. The CDR3 nucleotides read TGTGCCAGCAGCTTATTTGGGGCTAGTGGAATTAACACCGGGGAGCTGTTTTTT.

The J gene is TRBJ2-7, the V gene TRBV11-2; 7 nucleotides match TRBD1. Trimming took 4 bases from V and 3 from J; bases not matched to a gene: 6. CDR3 length: 14 amino acids. CDR1 and CDR2 from the germline V gene are SGHAT and FQNNGV. CDR3 loop: CASSWGRGLYEQYF. CDR3 sequence (DNA): TGTGCCAGCAGCTGGGGTAGGGGGCTCTACGAGCAGTACTTC.

The V call is TRBV10-3, the J call TRBJ2-2; D is possibly TRBD1 (6 bases). This CDR3 has 16 residues. Germline V lookup: CDR1 ENHRY, CDR2 SYGVKD. The V end was cut by 3 bases, the J end by 3 bases, with 14 bases between. CDR3 bases: TGTGCCATCAGTGAAAAGATAGGGGGTGACACCGGGGAGCTGTTTTTT. This translates into CAISEKIGGDTGELFF.

This rearrangement joins TRBV19 to TRBJ1-2; D is uncertain. Trimming took 0 bases from V and 13 from J, leaving 15 bases between them. Germline CDR1 reads LNHDA; CDR2 reads SQIVND (reference sequence). The CDR3 totals 13 residues. The CDR3 protein is CASSIDSGISVTF. The CDR3 nucleotides read TGTGCCAGTAGTATAGACTCCGGGATTAGCGTCACCTTC.

The chain links TRBV2 to TRBJ1-4, with D uncertain. Germline values: CDR1 SNHLY, CDR2 FYNNEI. The CDR3 extends over 14 amino acids. V was shortened by 2 bases and J by 8 bases, with 12 bases between the two germline ends. The CDR3 region has the DNA TGTGCCAGCAGTGAATTTGCGCCCGAAGAAAAACTGTTTTTT. It yields the protein CASSEFAPEEKLFF.

The V and J genes are TRBV2 and TRBJ1-2; 8 positions match TRBD1. The germline V gene has CDR1 SNHLY and CDR2 FYNNEI. V lost 6 bases, J lost 1 base, and 4 bases stayed unmatched. The CDR3 runs 14 residues. The CDR3 here is CASSQGALNYGYTF. As DNA, the CDR3 is TGTGCCAGCAGCCAGGGGGCCCTTAACTATGGCTACACCTTC.

A single count supports this clone. The gene calls are TRBV19 and TRBJ1-2, with TRBD1 identical over 10 bases. Trimming cost V 9 bases and J 4 bases; bases outside gene matches: 11. CDR1 is LNHDA, CDR2 SQIVND, per germline (reference sequence). The CDR3 spans 15 residues. The CDR3 DNA reads TGTGCCAGCCTAGGACAGGGGGTACCATCCTATGGCTACACCTTC. Translated, it gives CASLGQGVPSYGYTF.

CDR3 residues: CASSSGLSAQFF. The CDR3, as DNA: TGTGCCAGCAGCTCAGGACTGTCCGCCCAGTTCTTC. The chain uses TRBV7-9 and TRBJ2-1; D possibly corresponds to TRBD2 (5 bases). This CDR3 has 12 amino acids. CDR1 is SEHNR, CDR2 FQNEAQ, per germline (reference sequence). V was cut by 4 bases and J by 13 bases, with 14 bases left in between. The entire variable domain, with the rest obtained from reference TRBV7-9 and TRBJ2-1, is as follows: DTGVSQNPRHKITKRGQNVTFRCDPISEHNRLYWYRQTLGQGPEFLTYFQNEAQLEKSRLLSDRFSAERPKGSFSTLEIQRTEQGDSAMYLCASSSGLSAQFFGPGTRLTVL.

The chain is built from TRBV27 and TRBJ1-2, with D perhaps TRBD1 (6 bases). V lost 4 bases, J lost 2 bases, and 11 bases lay in between. The CDR3 runs 14 residues. Germline loops: CDR1 MNHEY, CDR2 SMNVEV (reference sequence). This CDR3 is CASSYRAENYGYTF. The CDR3 coding sequence is TGTGCCAGCAGTTACAGGGCAGAAAACTATGGCTACACCTTC.

V usage is TRBV4-2 and J usage is TRBJ2-7, with TRBD2 matching over 14 bases. Trimming removed 3 bases from V and 3 bases from J; junction bases left unmatched: 1. CDR3 length: 15 amino acids. Germline CDR1 reads LGHNA; CDR2 reads YNFKEQ. CDR3 region: CASSQGLAGVYEQYF. For the CDR3, the DNA is TGTGCCAGCAGCCAGGGACTAGCGGGAGTCTACGAGCAGTACTTC.

The chain recombines TRBV14 with TRBJ1-2; the match to TRBD1 covers 10 bases. Trimming cost V 2 bases and J 10 bases; bases outside gene matches: 4. CDR1 and CDR2 (germline): SGHDN, FVKESK. This CDR3 has 13 amino acids. In DNA form, the CDR3 reads TGTGCCAGCAGCCAAATGACAGGGGGCGACTACACCTTC. This sequence encodes CASSQMTGGDYTF.

The rearrangement uses TRBV10-3 and TRBJ1-1; possibly TRBD1 for D (5 bases). Germline assignment: CDR1 ENHRY and CDR2 SYGVKD. V gave up 3 bases and J gave up 5 bases, with 13 bases separating them. CDR3 length: 14 residues. CDR3 nucleotides: TGTGCCATCAGTGAAAGGGGAGGAAGGACTGAAGCTTTCTTT. Its protein is CAISERGGRTEAFF.

The rearrangement joins TRBV12-5 to TRBJ1-1, with a weak D call TRBD1 (6 bases). This CDR3 has 15 residues. Trimming removed 4 bases at V and 2 bases at J, with 14 bases between. CDR1 and CDR2 from the germline V gene are LGHNT and FRNRAP. CDR3 residues: CASGSRGRGNTEAFF. The CDR3 DNA reads TGTGCTAGTGGTTCCAGGGGCAGGGGAAACACTGAAGCTTTCTTT. The variable domain in full, completed from reference TRBV12-5 and TRBJ1-1, reads DARVTQTPRHKVTEMGQEVTMRCQPILGHNTVFWYRQTMMQGLELLAYFRNRAPLDDSGMPKDRFSAEMPDATLATLKIQPSEPRDSAVYFCASGSRGRGNTEAFFGQGTRLTVV.

The chain carries TRBV30 and TRBJ2-1, with TRBD2 identical over 9 bases. With V trimmed by 0 bases and J by 0 bases, 9 bases remained unmatched. Germline V gene data show CDR1 as GTSNPN and CDR2 as SVGIG (reference sequence). This CDR3 has 18 residues. CDR3 DNA: TGTGCCTGGAGTGTACTCGGCGCGGGAGGGAGCTCCTACAATGAGCAGTTCTTC. Protein sequence: CAWSVLGAGGSSYNEQFF.

The rearrangement joins TRBV9 to TRBJ2-2; D is possibly TRBD1 (5 bases). Trimming cost V 4 bases and J 7 bases, with 11 bases left between them. CDR1 is SGDLS and CDR2 is YYNGEE in the germline V gene. The CDR3 has 13 amino acids. The CDR3 DNA follows: TGTGCCAGCAGCCCCAGACAGCTCGGGGAGCTGTTTTTT. It specifies CASSPRQLGELFF.

The rearrangement uses TRBV28 and TRBJ1-5; D might be TRBD1 (6 bases). Germline V lookup: CDR1 MDHEN, CDR2 SYDVKM. The length of the CDR3 is 15 residues. V was clipped by 3 bases and J by 5 bases, with 14 bases between them. The CDR3 sequence is CASSFTGSIYQPQHF. The CDR3 DNA sequence: TGTGCCAGCAGTTTCACAGGGAGCATTTATCAGCCCCAGCATTTT.

This clone was seen at least ten times. The chain employs TRBV11-3 and TRBJ1-2; no reliable D call. Trimming took 1 base from V and 7 from J, leaving 16 bases between them. CDR3 length: 15 residues. Germline-derived CDR1 and CDR2 are SGHNT and YENEEA. Written as DNA, the CDR3 is TGTGCCAGCAGCTTAGGAGGGCAGAGAGTTTTTGGCTACACCTTC. This translates into CASSLGGQRVFGYTF.

The J gene is TRBJ2-7, the V gene TRBV6-1; 10 nucleotides line up with TRBD1. V was clipped by 8 bases and J by 4 bases; unmatched bases: 11. The CDR3 runs 15 residues. Germline lookup yields CDR1 MNHNS and CDR2 SASEGT. CDR3 coding DNA: TGTGCCAGCGGCCGGGGACAGGGGTTCGTGTACGAGCAGTACTTC. Protein: CASGRGQGFVYEQYF.

V gene TRBV6-5 combines with J gene TRBJ2-2, with 10 bases matching TRBD1. The germline V gene encodes CDR1 MNHEY and CDR2 SVGAGI. The trim removed 0 bases at V and 4 bases at J, leaving 2 bases unmatched. This CDR3 comprises 16 residues. The CDR3 spells CASSYSRTGGTGELFF. The CDR3 DNA sequence: TGTGCCAGCAGTTACTCAAGGACAGGGGGCACCGGGGAGCTGTTTTTT.